These 17 T cell receptor beta chains share one sample of origin, sequenced in a study of shared clonotypes between healthy human individuals. Clones were read by immunoSEQ multiplex PCR, and TCRdb kept only the in-frame ones, dropping some. The table lists some 1 million clones, about 75% of them singletons. Input material: memory CD4+ T cells sorted from blood. This sample's subset: CD45RA-negative fraction. The receptors derive from a man aged 18 to 29 in good health.

V gene TRBV7-9 combines with J gene TRBJ2-6, with no clear D. Germline assignment: CDR1 SEHNR and CDR2 FQNEAQ (reference sequence). The CDR3 contains 15 residues. Trimming took off 2 bases at V and 2 bases at J, with 7 bases between the two ends. CDR3 loop: CASSLTGPGANVLTF. In DNA, the CDR3 is TGTGCCAGCAGCTTAACCGGTCCTGGGGCCAACGTCCTGACTTTC.

This clone was observed a handful of times. The chain joins TRBV5-4 to TRBJ1-6; D gene uncertain. The CDR3 sequence is 13 residues long. V lost 0 bases and J 7 bases, leaving 5 bases between the germline ends. Germline CDR1 reads SGHNT; CDR2 reads YYREEE (reference sequence). For the CDR3, the DNA is TGTGCCAGCAGCTTGGGGGCCAATTCACCCCTCCACTTT. This translates into CASSLGANSPLHF.

This chain links TRBV7-2 with TRBJ2-1; D ambiguous. The germline gives CDR1 SGHTA, CDR2 FQGNSA. V was trimmed by 5 bases and J by 8 bases, leaving 19 bases between them. CDR3 length: 15 residues. The CDR3 nucleotides read TGTGCCAGCAGCCCCCAAGGGCTAGTTCACGATGAGCAGTTCTTC. Amino acids: CASSPQGLVHDEQFF.

This clone was recorded once. The chain recombines TRBV1 with TRBJ2-7. TRBV1 counts as a pseudogene. The CDR3 covers 17 residues. This CDR3 reads CTSSQGLPGTTRYEQYF. CDR3 DNA: TGCACCAGCAGCCAAGGATTGCCCGGGACGACGCGCTACGAGCAGTACTTC.

The chain recombines TRBV11-1 with TRBJ2-4, with D perhaps given as TRBD1 or TRBD2 (5 bases each). CDR1 is SGHAT and CDR2 is FQDESV in the germline V gene (reference sequence). V dropped 2 bases and J dropped 6 bases, with 14 bases sitting between them. The CDR3 is made up of 15 amino acids. The CDR3 DNA reads TGTGCCAGCAGCTTAAAACCGGGGCCGGGAAACATTCAGTACTTC. It encodes CASSLKPGPGNIQYF.

The V call is TRBV6-5, the J call TRBJ2-2; TRBD2 matches at 13 bases. V shed 2 bases and J 6 bases; nucleotides not matched to a gene: 3. CDR3 length: 16 residues. CDR1 is MNHEY, CDR2 SVGAGI, per germline. CDR3 in amino acids: CASSYTSGGVPGELFF. The CDR3 nucleotides are TGTGCCAGCAGTTACACTAGCGGGGGGGTCCCCGGGGAGCTGTTTTTT.

V usage is TRBV6-6 and J usage is TRBJ1-5; D is uncertain. V was shortened by 6 bases and J by 6 bases, with 9 bases between the two germline ends. The CDR3 spans 12 residues. Germline values: CDR1 MNHNY, CDR2 SVGAGI (reference sequence). Here the CDR3 reads CASRGEVQPQHF. Written as DNA, the CDR3 is TGTGCCAGCAGGGGAGAGGTTCAGCCCCAGCATTTT.

The V call is TRBV12-5, the J call TRBJ2-5, with 8 bases fitting TRBD1. V lost 11 bases, J lost 2 bases, and 13 bases stayed unmatched. The V gene's germline CDR1 is LGHNT and CDR2 FRNRAP. There are 15 residues in the CDR3. The CDR3 bases are TGTGCTGGGGAGGAGCAGGGGGCTGTTCAAGAGACCCAGTACTTC. Translation: CAGEEQGAVQETQYF.

V usage is TRBV20-1 and J usage is TRBJ2-3; D unclear. CDR1 and CDR2 (germline): DFQATT, SNEGSKA (reference sequence). The CDR3 consists of 11 residues. Trimming cost V 7 bases and J 8 bases, with 13 bases left between them. The CDR3 sequence is CSVKDAGTQYF. CDR3 DNA sequence: TGCAGTGTAAAGGACGCCGGTACGCAGTATTTT.

This chain connects TRBV5-1 to TRBJ2-2; 12 bases fit TRBD2. Trimming removed 5 bases from V and 2 bases from J; junction bases left unmatched: 4. Germline V gene lookup returns CDR1 SGHRS and CDR2 YFSETQ. CDR3 length: 16 residues. DNA for the CDR3: TGCGCCAGCAGTGAACTAGCGGGGGGTAACACCGGGGAGCTGTTTTTT. Protein: CASSELAGGNTGELFF. Full variable domain (missing parts from reference TRBV5-1 and TRBJ2-2): KAGVTQTPRYLIKTRGQQVTLSCSPISGHRSVSWYQQTPGQGLQFLFEYFSETQRNKGNFPGRFSGRQFSNSRSEMNVSTLELGDSALYLCASSELAGGNTGELFFGEGSRLTVL.

This clone was picked up a small number of times. The V and J genes are TRBV9 and TRBJ2-7; the match to TRBD1 covers 7 bases. This CDR3 has 15 amino acids. Germline CDR1 SGDLS, CDR2 YYNGEE. V lost 2 bases to trimming and J lost 3 bases; unmatched junction nucleotides: 8. DNA of the CDR3: TGTGCCAGCAGCGTTTCGGGACAGAATTACTACGAGCAGTACTTC. Its translation: CASSVSGQNYYEQYF.

In its sample, this clone was seen a few times. The same CDR3 arises from other DNA sequences in this sample as well. The chain is built from TRBV11-3 and TRBJ2-1; 11 bases align to TRBD1. J lost 6 bases, V lost 5 bases, and 6 bases had no gene match. CDR3 length: 15 residues. Germline V CDR1 and CDR2: SGHNT, YENEEA. Here the CDR3 reads CASSLGTGGSNEQFF. For the CDR3, the DNA is TGTGCCAGCAGCCTTGGGACAGGGGGATCCAATGAGCAGTTCTTC.

This chain links TRBV10-3 with TRBJ2-3; D gene unclear. The CDR3 is made up of 13 amino acids. In germline, CDR1 is ENHRY, CDR2 SYGVKD. V shed 5 bases and J shed 7 bases, with 13 bases lying between them. CDR3 protein: CAISLEAANTQYF. The CDR3 DNA reads TGTGCCATCAGTCTAGAAGCAGCCAATACGCAGTATTTT.

This chain connects TRBV7-9 to TRBJ1-1; D possibly corresponds to TRBD1 (5 bases). Per the germline V gene, CDR1 is SEHNR and CDR2 is FQNEAQ (reference sequence). Trimming took 7 bases from V and 5 from J, leaving 17 bases between them. The CDR3 spans 14 residues. The CDR3 here is CASTPGQERTEAFF. DNA for the CDR3: TGTGCCAGCACTCCGGGGCAGGAGAGGACTGAAGCTTTCTTT.

With regard to this clone: The same CDR3 is also encoded by other DNA sequences in this sample. The chain carries TRBV7-2 and TRBJ2-5, with D possibly TRBD1 on 6 matching bases. Trimming left V 3 bases short and J 5 bases short, with 10 bases between. This CDR3 comprises 13 residues. Germline CDR1 is SGHTA and CDR2 is FQGNSA. The CDR3 DNA sequence: TGTGCCAGCAGCTTGACAGGCTGGGAGACCCAGTACTTC. Protein sequence: CASSLTGWETQYF.

The gene calls are TRBV27 and TRBJ2-7, with D maybe TRBD1 (6 bases). The length of the CDR3 is 13 residues. Germline lookup yields CDR1 MNHEY and CDR2 SMNVEV (reference sequence). Deletions cut 7 bases from V and 4 bases from J, with 14 bases between. CDR3 amino acids: CASTPGHPYEQYF. In DNA, the CDR3 is TGTGCCAGCACTCCGGGACACCCATACGAGCAGTACTTC.

This chain links TRBV9 with TRBJ2-1; perhaps TRBD1 as D (6 bases). This CDR3 comprises 16 residues. Trimming stripped 2 bases from V and 5 bases from J, with 17 bases between. Germline-derived CDR1 and CDR2 are SGDLS and YYNGEE. The CDR3 is CASSVRQATSHNEQFF. For the CDR3, the DNA is TGTGCCAGCAGCGTTAGACAGGCGACGTCCCACAATGAGCAGTTCTTC.